Sequencing of this T cell receptor beta chain was carried out in a study of CXCR3-negative and CXCR3-positive naive CD8 T cells (dated by TCRdb to between 2018 and 2021). At the level of the whole study: In total, approximately 140 million TRB reads were obtained, which works out to roughly 1.5 +/- 0.3 million reads per library. TRBV-TRBJ cluster analysis included naive subsets from several donors and memory cells from 3 donors. Data from about ten donors, pooled across two independent experiments, went into the diversity and physicochemical repertoire analyses.

Reads for this sample came from a NextSeq 550. The Human TCR Profiling Kit (MiLaboratory) was used to prepare UMI-labeled 5' RACE TRB cDNA libraries. The full amount of extracted RNA was used for cDNA synthesis, and the full amount of resulting cDNA was used for PCR amplification. The libraries were made side by side, with each library going through the same number of PCR cycles. As for the original processing: With a requirement of at least two reads per UMI, MIGEC and MiXCR extracted about 50,000 +/- 10,000 unique UMI-labeled TRB cDNA molecules per library. On average, each library contained approximately 40,000 +/- 10,000 functional in-frame TRB CDR3 nucleotide clonotypes without stop codons. After downsampling to 5000 UMI-labeled TRB molecules per sample, diversity metrics such as normalized Shannon-Wiener and Chao1 were calculated in VDJtools. For the central five CDR3 residues, VDJtools calculated physicochemical properties weighted by clonotype size, namely interaction energy, strength, volume and Kidera factor 4. The reads were reprocessed in TCRdb, with one entry per CDR3 protein sequence and no accompanying DNA. The V and J calls follow TCRdb's processing rather than the paper's. The sample's table covers over 35,000 distinct CDR3 sequences. The top ten constitute 2% to 2.5% of the sample.

CDR1 and CDR2 are drawn from the germline V gene: SGHTA, FQGNSA. Spanning cysteine to phenylalanine, the CDR3 consists of 15 amino acids. The DNA sequence is not available. The paper as a whole reports these results and caveats: Compared with CXCR3-negative naive cells, CXCR3-positive naive cells had TRB CDR3s with higher hydrophobicity (lower Kidera factor 4), lower energy, and higher strength and volume indices. Freshly isolated PBMCs were used for most assays because CXCR3 expression went down partially after cryopreservation. Because surface CD5, which has been linked to self-reactivity in mice, was comparable between naive subsets, TCR interaction strength was also inferred from TRB CDR3 physicochemical properties. Within the same donor, TRBV-TRBJ usage looked similar between naive CXCR3-negative and CXCR3-positive cells, but memory cells had distinct patterns. Both naive subsets had comparably high repertoire diversity, while memory CD8+ T cells had much lower repertoire diversity.

For every CD8+ T cell subset, a few hundred thousand cells were flow-sorted straight into RLT lysis buffer, and each subset was sorted in triplicate. Naive CD8+ T cells were defined stringently as CD45RO-CCR7+CD27+CD95- to exclude memory contaminants. Standard density gradient centrifugation was used to isolate peripheral blood mononuclear cells from buffy coats. Naive CXCR3-negative and CXCR3-positive CD8+ T cells were flow-sorted on a FACSAria III. Total RNA was extracted from sorted cells with an RNeasy Mini Kit. On this clonotype: Its antigen remains unidentified.

The origin of this receptor is a human donor in good health. Some clones in this sample may be carry-over from other donors' samples. The sequence is built from TRBV7-2 and TRBJ2-7; TCRdb returns TRBD1, unconfirmable since there is no DNA. Source material: naive CXCR3- CD8+ T cells from blood. The cell subset or site label on this specimen signifies: CD45RO-CCR7+CD27+CD95- naive CD8+ T cells lacking CXCR3 (TNR3-). The CDR3 here reads CASSQTGPSSYEQYF.